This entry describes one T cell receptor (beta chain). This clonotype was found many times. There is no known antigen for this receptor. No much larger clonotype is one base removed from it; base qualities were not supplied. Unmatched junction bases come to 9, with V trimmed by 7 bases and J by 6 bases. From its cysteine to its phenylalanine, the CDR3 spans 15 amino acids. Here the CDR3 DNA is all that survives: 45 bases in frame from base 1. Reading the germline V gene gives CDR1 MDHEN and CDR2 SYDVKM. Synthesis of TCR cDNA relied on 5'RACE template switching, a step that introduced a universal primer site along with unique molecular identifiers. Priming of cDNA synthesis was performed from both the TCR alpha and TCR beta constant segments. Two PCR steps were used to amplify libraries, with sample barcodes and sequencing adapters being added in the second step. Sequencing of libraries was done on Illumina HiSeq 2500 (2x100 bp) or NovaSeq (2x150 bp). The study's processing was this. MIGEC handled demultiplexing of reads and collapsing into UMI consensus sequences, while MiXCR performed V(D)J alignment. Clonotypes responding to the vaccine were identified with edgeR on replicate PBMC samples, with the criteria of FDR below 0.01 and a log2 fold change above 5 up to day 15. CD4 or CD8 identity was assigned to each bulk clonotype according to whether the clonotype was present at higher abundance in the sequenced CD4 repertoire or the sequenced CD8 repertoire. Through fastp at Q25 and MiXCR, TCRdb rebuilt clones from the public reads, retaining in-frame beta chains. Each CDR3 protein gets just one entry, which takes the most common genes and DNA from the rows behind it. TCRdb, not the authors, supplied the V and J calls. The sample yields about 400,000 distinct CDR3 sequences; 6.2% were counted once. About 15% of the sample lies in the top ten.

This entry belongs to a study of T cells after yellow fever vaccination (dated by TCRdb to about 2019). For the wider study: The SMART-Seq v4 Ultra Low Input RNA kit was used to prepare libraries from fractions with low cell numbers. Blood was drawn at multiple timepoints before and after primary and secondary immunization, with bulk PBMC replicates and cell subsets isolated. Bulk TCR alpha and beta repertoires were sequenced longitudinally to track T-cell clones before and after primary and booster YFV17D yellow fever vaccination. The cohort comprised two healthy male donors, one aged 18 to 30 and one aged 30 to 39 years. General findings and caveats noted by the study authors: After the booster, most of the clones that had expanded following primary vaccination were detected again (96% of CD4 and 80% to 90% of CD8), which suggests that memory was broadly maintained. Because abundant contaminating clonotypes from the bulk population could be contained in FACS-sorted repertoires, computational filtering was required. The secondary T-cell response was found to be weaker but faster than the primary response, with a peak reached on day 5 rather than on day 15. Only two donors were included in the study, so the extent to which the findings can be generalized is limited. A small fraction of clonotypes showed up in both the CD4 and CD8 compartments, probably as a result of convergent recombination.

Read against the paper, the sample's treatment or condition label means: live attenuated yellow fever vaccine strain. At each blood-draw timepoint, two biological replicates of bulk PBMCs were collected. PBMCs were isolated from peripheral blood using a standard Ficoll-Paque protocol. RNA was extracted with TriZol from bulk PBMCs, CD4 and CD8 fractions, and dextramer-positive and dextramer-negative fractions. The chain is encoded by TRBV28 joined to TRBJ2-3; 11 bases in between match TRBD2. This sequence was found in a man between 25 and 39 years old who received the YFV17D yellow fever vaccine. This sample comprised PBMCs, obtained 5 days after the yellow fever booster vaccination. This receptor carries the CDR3 CASIRPGLAADTQYF. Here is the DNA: TGTGCCAGCATTAGGCCGGGACTAGCGGCGGATACGCAGTATTTT.